The clone carrying this T cell receptor beta chain occurred many times. As yet, its antigen is unknown. CDR1 is MDHEN, CDR2 SYDVKM, per germline. V shed 6 bases, J shed 0 bases, and the junction held 8 bases outside the gene matches. This CDR3 spans 18 amino acids. TCRdb passed the 5' RACE reads through MiXCR, listing each CDR3 protein once. Of some 300,000 distinct CDR3 sequences listed, more than 3% are singletons. These data belong to a study of T cells after yellow fever vaccination. General study points: Post-booster reappearance was seen for most primary-vaccination clones (about 96% CD4, around 90% CD8).

The origin of this receptor is a man aged 18 to 35 who received the YFV17D yellow fever vaccine. This sample comprised PBMCs, obtained on the day of the yellow fever booster vaccination. The rearrangement joins TRBV28 to TRBJ2-1, with 13 bases that match TRBD2. The CDR3 spells CASSPGTSGVGSYNEQFF. The CDR3 nucleotides read TGTGCCAGCAGCCCCGGGACTAGCGGGGTCGGCTCCTACAATGAGCAGTTCTTC.